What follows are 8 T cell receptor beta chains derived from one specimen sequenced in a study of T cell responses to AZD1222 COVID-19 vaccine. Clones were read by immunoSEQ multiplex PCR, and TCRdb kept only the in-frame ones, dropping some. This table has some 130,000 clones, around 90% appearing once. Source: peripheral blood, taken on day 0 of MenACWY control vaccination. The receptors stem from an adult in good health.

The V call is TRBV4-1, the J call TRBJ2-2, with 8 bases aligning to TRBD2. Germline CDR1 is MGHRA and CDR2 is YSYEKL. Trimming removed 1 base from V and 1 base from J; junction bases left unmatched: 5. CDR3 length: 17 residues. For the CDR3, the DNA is TGCGCCAGCAGCCAAGGCGGAACTAGCGGGAACACCGGGGAGCTGTTTTTT. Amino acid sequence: CASSQGGTSGNTGELFF.

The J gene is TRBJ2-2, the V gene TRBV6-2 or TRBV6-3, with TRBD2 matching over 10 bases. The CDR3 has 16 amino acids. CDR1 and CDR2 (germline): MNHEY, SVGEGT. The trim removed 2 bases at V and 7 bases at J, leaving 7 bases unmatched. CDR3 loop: CASSYEAGGPIGELFF. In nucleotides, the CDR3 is TGTGCCAGCAGTTACGAAGCGGGAGGGCCAATCGGGGAGCTGTTTTTT.

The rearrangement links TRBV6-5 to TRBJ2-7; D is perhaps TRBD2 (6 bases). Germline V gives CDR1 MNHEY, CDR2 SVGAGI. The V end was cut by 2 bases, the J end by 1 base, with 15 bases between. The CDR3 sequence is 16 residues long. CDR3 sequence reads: CASSYNQGGRSYEQYF. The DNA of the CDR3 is TGTGCCAGCAGTTACAACCAGGGAGGTCGGTCCTACGAGCAGTACTTC.

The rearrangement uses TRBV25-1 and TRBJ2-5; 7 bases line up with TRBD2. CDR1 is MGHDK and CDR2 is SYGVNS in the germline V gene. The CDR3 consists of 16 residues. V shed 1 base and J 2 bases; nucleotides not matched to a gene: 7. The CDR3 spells CASSEFGAGSQETQYF. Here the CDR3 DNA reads TGTGCCAGCAGTGAATTCGGAGCGGGATCACAAGAGACCCAGTACTTC.

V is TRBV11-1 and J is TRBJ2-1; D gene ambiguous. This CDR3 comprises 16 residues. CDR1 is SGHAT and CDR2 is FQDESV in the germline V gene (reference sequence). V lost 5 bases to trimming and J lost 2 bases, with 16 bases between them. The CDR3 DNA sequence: TGTGCCAGCAGCGGAGACCGAGAAAGAGCCTACAATGAGCAGTTCTTC. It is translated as CASSGDRERAYNEQFF. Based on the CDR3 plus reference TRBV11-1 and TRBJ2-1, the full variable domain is EAEVAQSPRYKITEKSQAVAFWCDPISGHATLYWYRQILGQGPELLVQFQDESVVDDSQLPKDRFSAERLKGVDSTLKIQPAELGDSAMYLCASSGDRERAYNEQFFGPGTRLTVL.

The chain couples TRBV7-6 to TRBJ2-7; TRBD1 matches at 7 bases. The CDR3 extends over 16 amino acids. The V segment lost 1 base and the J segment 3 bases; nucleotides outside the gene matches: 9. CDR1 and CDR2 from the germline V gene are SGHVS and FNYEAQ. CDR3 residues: CASSLGTGGGNYEQYF. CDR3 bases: TGTGCCAGCAGCTTAGGGACAGGAGGAGGCAACTACGAGCAGTACTTC.

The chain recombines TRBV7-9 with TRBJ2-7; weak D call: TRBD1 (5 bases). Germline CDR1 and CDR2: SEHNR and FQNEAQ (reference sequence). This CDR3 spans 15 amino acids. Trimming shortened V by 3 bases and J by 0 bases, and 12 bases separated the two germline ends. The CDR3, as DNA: TGTGCCAGCAGCTTGGTGGGGCGGAGCTCCTACGAGCAGTACTTC. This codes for CASSLVGRSSYEQYF.

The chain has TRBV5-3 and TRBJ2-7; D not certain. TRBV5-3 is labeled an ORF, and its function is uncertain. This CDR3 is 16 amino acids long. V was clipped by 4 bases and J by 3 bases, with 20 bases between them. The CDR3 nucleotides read TGTGCCAGAAGCCCTATACTCCAGCCGAGGAACTACGAGCAGTACTTC. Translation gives CARSPILQPRNYEQYF.